The 8 T cell receptor beta chains below all came from one sample that was sequenced in a study of shared clonotypes between healthy human individuals. The data were produced by immunoSEQ multiplex PCR, yet TCRdb's version contains in-frame clones alone and is incomplete. The data contain under 1,900,000 clones, 98% of them singletons. The source material was naive CD4+ T cells sorted from blood. Described subset: CD45RA+ positively selected. These receptors all come from a man aged 25 to 40 in good health.

This chain joins TRBV7-3 and TRBJ2-1; 13 bases agree with TRBD2. CDR3 size: 15 residues. CDR1 and CDR2 from the germline V gene are SGHTA and FQGTGA. With 5 bases clipped from V and 5 bases from J, the junction kept 3 bases outside the gene matches. CDR3 in amino acids: CASSPTSGRDNEQFF. The CDR3 DNA sequence: TGTGCCAGCAGCCCTACTAGCGGGAGGGACAATGAGCAGTTCTTC.

CDR3 sequence: CASSLAGLAGGRADTQYF. The CDR3 DNA reads as TGCGCCAGCAGCTTAGCGGGACTAGCGGGAGGCCGCGCAGATACGCAGTATTTT. The chain combines TRBV5-1 with TRBJ2-3; 15 bases are shared with TRBD2. The junction had 8 bases not matched to a gene; V was cut back by 2 bases and J by 4 bases. The germline CDR1 and CDR2 sequences are SGHRS and YFSETQ. The CDR3 covers 18 residues.

J is TRBJ1-1 and V is TRBV5-4; D is ambiguous. Germline values: CDR1 SGHNT, CDR2 YYREEE (reference sequence). This CDR3 region has 15 residues. Trimming pared 0 bases from V and 4 bases from J, leaving 13 bases between. CDR3 protein: CASSLGEPLGTEAFF. The CDR3 DNA is TGTGCCAGCAGCTTGGGGGAGCCCCTAGGCACTGAAGCTTTCTTT. Full variable domain (outside the CDR3, taken from reference TRBV5-4 and TRBJ1-1): ETGVTQSPTHLIKTRGQQVTLRCSSQSGHNTVSWYQQALGQGPQFIFQYYREEENGRGNFPPRFSGLQFPNYSSELNVNALELDDSALYLCASSLGEPLGTEAFFGQGTRLTVV.

The V and J genes are TRBV9 and TRBJ2-2; D gene uncertain. The V gene lost 3 bases and the J gene lost 3 bases, with 9 bases spanning the gap. Germline CDR1 reads SGDLS; CDR2 reads YYNGEE. The CDR3 runs 14 residues. DNA of the CDR3: TGTGCCAGCAGCGCCCGAGGATACACCGGGGAGCTGTTTTTT. Translated, it gives CASSARGYTGELFF.

The rearrangement uses TRBV18 and TRBJ2-6; D gene unclear. The CDR3 is 22 amino acids. In germline, CDR1 is KGHSH, CDR2 LQKENI. Trimming took 2 bases from V and 0 from J, leaving 26 bases between them. The DNA for the CDR3 is TGTGCCAGCTCACCATACCCCCAAAGACGGTTAGCAGGAAACTCTGGGGCCAACGTCCTGACTTTC. Translated, it gives CASSPYPQRRLAGNSGANVLTF.

The rearrangement joins TRBV4-3 to TRBJ2-7; 8 positions match TRBD2. Trimming at V came to 4 bases and at J to 0 bases, leaving 5 bases not matched to a gene. Germline V gives CDR1 LGHNA, CDR2 YSLEER. This CDR3 is built from 15 residues. Here the CDR3 reads CASSRGGGYSYEQYF. The CDR3 region has the DNA TGCGCCAGCAGCCGGGGCGGGGGGTACTCCTACGAGCAGTACTTC.

The chain links TRBV11-2 to TRBJ2-7, with a tentative D call TRBD1 (6 bases). V was pared by 3 bases and J by 2 bases, with 14 bases between. In germline, CDR1 is SGHAT, CDR2 FQNNGV. This CDR3 spans 15 amino acids. The CDR3 DNA follows: TGTGCCAGCAGCTTCCTTACGGGACAACCCTACGAGCAGTACTTC. Translating gives CASSFLTGQPYEQYF.

The CDR3 reads CASSPRTYSYEQYF. In nucleotides, the CDR3 is TGTGCCAGCAGCCCGAGGACATACTCCTACGAGCAGTACTTC. This chain connects TRBV7-2 to TRBJ2-7; TRBD1 might be the D (5 bases). This CDR3 region has 14 residues. Germline V CDR1 and CDR2: SGHTA, FQGNSA. The germline V and J ends were trimmed by 5 bases and 0 bases, with 11 bases remaining between them.